The T cell receptor (beta chain) under discussion was sequenced for a study of blood T cell repertoires in COVID-19. Study summary: Sites across the United States, Italy and Spain contributed samples from acute and convalescent COVID-19. Nucleic acid was either cDNA or gDNA, and it came from T cells, B-cell-depleted T cells, or PBMCs.

Original data processing: Nucleated cell number was recorded as an estimate derived from reference gene primer amplification. The protocol was immunoSEQ multiplex PCR, while the TCRdb copy is restricted to in-frame clones and leaves out a portion. The DNA gave D and trimming, while V, J and clone size come from that table. Of around 200,000 clones listed, approximately 87% are singletons. Enrolled during active infection, Seattle patients were then followed longitudinally. Sequenced sample: peripheral blood. This sequence originates from a woman aged 55-69 years with COVID-19, enrolled during active disease.

In DNA, the CDR3 is TGTGCCAGCAGTTACGGGGGGGACGGCTCCTACGAGCAGTACTTC. Translating it yields CASSYGGDGSYEQYF. The J gene is TRBJ2-7, the V gene TRBV6-2 or TRBV6-3, with 7 bases aligning to TRBD2. The V and J ends lost 2 bases and 0 bases, in that order; junction bases with no gene match: 4. The CDR3 runs to 15 residues. Germline V CDR1 and CDR2: MNHEY, SVGEGT.